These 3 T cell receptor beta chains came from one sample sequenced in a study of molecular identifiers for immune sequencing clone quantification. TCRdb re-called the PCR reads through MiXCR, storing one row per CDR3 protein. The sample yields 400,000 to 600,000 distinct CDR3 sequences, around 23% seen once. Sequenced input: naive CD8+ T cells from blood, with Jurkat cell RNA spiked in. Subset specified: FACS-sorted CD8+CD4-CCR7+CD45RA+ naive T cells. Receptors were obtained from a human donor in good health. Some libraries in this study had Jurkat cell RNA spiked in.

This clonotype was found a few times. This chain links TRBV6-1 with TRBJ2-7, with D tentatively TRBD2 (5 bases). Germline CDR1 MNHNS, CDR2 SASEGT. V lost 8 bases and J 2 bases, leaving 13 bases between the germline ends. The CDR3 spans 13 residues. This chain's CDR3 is CASGWTGTYEQYF. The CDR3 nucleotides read TGTGCCAGCGGATGGACGGGAACCTACGAGCAGTACTTC.

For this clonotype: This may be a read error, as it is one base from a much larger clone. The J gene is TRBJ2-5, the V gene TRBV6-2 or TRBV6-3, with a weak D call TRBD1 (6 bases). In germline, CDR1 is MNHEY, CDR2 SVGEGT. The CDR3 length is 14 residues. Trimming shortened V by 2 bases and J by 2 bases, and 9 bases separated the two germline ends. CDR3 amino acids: CASSYNRDQETQYF. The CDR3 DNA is TGTGCCAGCAGTTACAACAGGGATCAAGAGACCCAGTACTTC.

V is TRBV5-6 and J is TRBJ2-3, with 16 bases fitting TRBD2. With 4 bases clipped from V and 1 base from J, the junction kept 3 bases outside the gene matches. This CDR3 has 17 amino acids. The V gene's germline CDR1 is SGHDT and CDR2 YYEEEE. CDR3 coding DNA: TGTGCCAGCAGCGGAGGGACTAGCGGGGGGGGCACAGATACGCAGTATTTT. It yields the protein CASSGGTSGGGTDTQYF.